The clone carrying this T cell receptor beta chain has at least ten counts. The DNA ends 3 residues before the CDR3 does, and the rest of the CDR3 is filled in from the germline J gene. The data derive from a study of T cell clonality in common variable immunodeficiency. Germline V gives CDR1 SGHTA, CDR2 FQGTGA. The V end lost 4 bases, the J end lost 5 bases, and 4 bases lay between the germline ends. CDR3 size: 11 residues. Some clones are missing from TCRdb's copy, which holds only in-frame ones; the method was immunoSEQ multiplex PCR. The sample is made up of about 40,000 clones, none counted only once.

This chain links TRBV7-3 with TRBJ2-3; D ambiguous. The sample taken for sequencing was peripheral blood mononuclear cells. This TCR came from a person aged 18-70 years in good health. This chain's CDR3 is CASSSLDTQYF. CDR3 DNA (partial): TGTGCCAGCAGCTCCTTAGATACG.